These 2 T cell receptor beta chains were sequenced from one sample in a study of CXCR3-negative and CXCR3-positive naive CD8 T cells. Preparation of TRB cDNA libraries relied on 5' RACE carrying UMI labels. TCRdb derives one entry per CDR3 protein from the 5' RACE reads, leaving out DNA. The sample has about 92,000 distinct CDR3 sequences. Sequencing was done on a sample of naive CXCR3- CD8+ T cells from blood. Indicated subset: CD45RO-CCR7+CD27+CD95- naive CD8+ T cells lacking CXCR3 (TNR3-). The origin of the receptors is a human donor in good health. Some clones in this sample may be carry-over from other donors' samples.

The chain combines TRBV10-3 with TRBJ2-5; TCRdb proposes TRBD2, but this gene call is untestable without DNA. CDR1 and CDR2 from the germline V gene are ENHRY and SYGVKD. CDR3 length: 16 amino acids. CDR3 loop: CAISESRAGGEETQYF.

The chain combines TRBV4-2 with TRBJ2-5; TCRdb's assignment of TRBD2 cannot be checked, as there is no DNA. Germline values: CDR1 LGHNA, CDR2 YNFKEQ. CDR3 length equals 15 residues. CDR3 protein: CASSHTSGGKETQYF.